Shown below are 28 T cell receptor beta chains from a single sample sequenced in a study of T cells after somatic rescue of genetic block (dated by TCRdb to 2020 to 2022). The method was the immunoSEQ multiplex PCR assay. The source is immuneACCESS, and TCRdb retained only in-frame sequences with V and J called. Part of the clones is not carried over; for the studies checked, unresolved V genes explain less than half of this, and the remainder is unexplained. In this sample the table shows under 150,000 clones, about 89% of which occur a single time. The ten largest make up about 1.5% of the sample. Material: peripheral blood mononuclear cells (PBMCs). The receptors stem from a woman aged 18-29 years.

Notes on this clone: The same CDR3 also results from other DNA sequences found in this sample. The gene calls are TRBV18 and TRBJ2-7; either TRBD1 or TRBD2 may fit D (5 bases each). CDR1 is KGHSH, CDR2 LQKENI, per germline. V was pared by 3 bases and J by 6 bases, with 12 bases between. The CDR3 has 13 residues. CDR3 protein: CASSPGVGGEQYF. The CDR3 nucleotides read TGTGCCAGCTCACCGGGGGTTGGAGGCGAGCAGTACTTC.

This clone was counted only a few times. The chain recombines TRBV18 with TRBJ1-1; D not certain. CDR1 KGHSH and CDR2 LQKENI come from the germline V gene. Trimming removed 3 bases at V and 4 bases at J, with 9 bases between. The CDR3 consists of 13 residues. CDR3 nucleotides: TGTGCCAGCTCACCGCCGGGCGGCACTGAAGCTTTCTTT. Its translation is CASSPPGGTEAFF.

The chain links TRBV6-5 to TRBJ2-6, with unresolved D. V gave up 7 bases and J gave up 1 base, with 11 bases separating them. Germline CDR1 MNHEY, CDR2 SVGAGI. This CDR3 is 15 amino acids long. The CDR3 spells CASKVMGSGANVLTF. The CDR3 DNA reads as TGTGCCAGCAAGGTTATGGGTTCTGGGGCCAACGTCCTGACTTTC.

The chain has TRBV27 and TRBJ2-7; no clear D. The V gene's germline CDR1 is MNHEY and CDR2 SMNVEV (reference sequence). CDR3 length: 13 amino acids. V was clipped by 4 bases and J by 3 bases, with 10 bases between them. Here the CDR3 reads CASSWSTGYEQYF. As DNA, the CDR3 is TGTGCCAGCAGTTGGTCGACGGGCTACGAGCAGTACTTC.

The chain has TRBV4-3 and TRBJ1-2; tentatively, D is TRBD1 (5 bases). Germline V gene data show CDR1 as LGHNA and CDR2 as YSLEER. There are 15 residues in the CDR3. With 0 bases removed from V and 4 bases from J, the gap between germline ends came to 12 bases. The CDR3 protein is CASSQERGLGYGYTF. The CDR3 coding sequence is TGCGCCAGCAGCCAAGAGAGGGGACTGGGCTATGGCTACACCTTC.

The chain employs TRBV30 and TRBJ2-7, with D possibly being TRBD2 (5 bases). Germline CDR1 GTSNPN, CDR2 SVGIG (reference sequence). V was clipped by 1 base and J by 0 bases, with 10 bases between them. CDR3 size: 14 residues. CDR3 in amino acids: CAWSDGVSSYEQYF. Here the CDR3 DNA reads TGTGCCTGGAGTGACGGGGTTAGCTCCTACGAGCAGTACTTC. Complete variable domain (other parts from reference TRBV30 and TRBJ2-7): SQTIHQWPATLVQPVGSPLSLECTVEGTSNPNLYWYRQAAGRGLQLLFYSVGIGQISSEVPQNLSASRPQDRQFILSSKKLLLSDSGFYLCAWSDGVSSYEQYFGPGTRLTVT.

DNA for the CDR3: TGTGCCAGCAGCTCCCGGGGTTTGAATGAGCAGTTCTTC. This translates into CASSSRGLNEQFF. This rearrangement joins TRBV7-2 to TRBJ2-1; the D gene is possibly TRBD2 (5 bases). In germline, CDR1 is SGHTA, CDR2 FQGNSA. V lost 4 bases, J lost 7 bases, and 11 bases lay in between. The CDR3 has 13 amino acids.

The chain is built from TRBV14 and TRBJ1-1; unclear D gene. The CDR3 totals 14 residues. The V end lost 4 bases, the J end lost 1 base, and 10 bases lay between the germline ends. CDR1 is SGHDN, CDR2 FVKESK, per germline. This chain's CDR3 is CASSRILSNTEAFF. The DNA for the CDR3 is TGTGCCAGCAGCCGGATCCTCTCGAACACTGAAGCTTTCTTT.

CDR3 protein: CASSRGTEAFF. CDR3 nucleotides: TGCGCCAGCAGCCGGGGGACTGAAGCTTTCTTT. The V call is TRBV4-1, the J call TRBJ1-1; a weak D match, TRBD1 (5 bases). The length of the CDR3 is 11 residues. The V gene lost 4 bases and the J gene lost 5 bases, with 5 bases spanning the gap. Germline CDR1 MGHRA, CDR2 YSYEKL.

V gene TRBV7-2 combines with J gene TRBJ1-5, with a weak D call TRBD1 (6 bases). Germline V gives CDR1 SGHTA, CDR2 FQGNSA. The CDR3 consists of 15 residues. Trimming cost V 4 bases and J 2 bases, with 12 bases left between them. The CDR3 DNA is TGTGCCAGCAGCTCACAGGGTGGGGGCAATCAGCCCCAGCATTTT. This gives the protein CASSSQGGGNQPQHF.

The chain employs TRBV7-3 and TRBJ2-4; D tentatively fits TRBD1 or TRBD2 (5 bases each). This CDR3 is 12 amino acids long. Trimming removed 5 bases from V and 9 bases from J, with 11 bases in between. Germline loops: CDR1 SGHTA, CDR2 FQGTGA. The CDR3 loop is CASSPLRGIQYF. CDR3 nucleotide sequence: TGTGCCAGCAGCCCCCTGAGGGGCATTCAGTACTTC.

The gene calls are TRBV5-4 and TRBJ2-6, with no clear D. CDR3 length: 16 residues. From germline, CDR1 is SGHNT and CDR2 YYREEE (reference sequence). V lost 0 bases and J 0 bases, leaving 7 bases between the germline ends. This chain's CDR3 is CASSLARFSGANVLTF. The CDR3 DNA sequence: TGTGCCAGCAGCTTGGCGAGGTTCTCTGGGGCCAACGTCCTGACTTTC.

The chain joins TRBV21-1 to TRBJ1-6; TRBD1, the table's D call, lacks a check against the DNA. TRBV21-1 is shown as a pseudogene. CDR3 length: 13 amino acids. The CDR3 DNA sequence: TGTGCCAGCAGTGACAGTTTAAATTCACCCCTCCACTTT. Translation: CASSDSLNSPLHF.

J is TRBJ2-5 and V is TRBV18; D uncertain. V was shortened by 0 bases and J by 4 bases, with 3 bases between the two germline ends. CDR1 is KGHSH, CDR2 LQKENI, per germline. This CDR3 has 12 amino acids. CDR3 region: CASSPPGETQYF. The CDR3 region has the DNA TGTGCCAGCTCACCACCCGGAGAGACCCAGTACTTC.

The CDR3: CAWSVTGGKLFF. CDR3 DNA: TGTGCCTGGAGTGTAACGGGAGGAAAACTGTTTTTT. The gene calls are TRBV30 and TRBJ1-4; D is undetermined. Between the trimmed V and J ends, which lost 0 bases and 10 bases, there was a span of 9 bases. The CDR3 is 12 amino acids. The germline V gene has CDR1 GTSNPN and CDR2 SVGIG (reference sequence).

The chain carries TRBV27 and TRBJ1-4; no firm D call. Germline CDR1 MNHEY, CDR2 SMNVEV (reference sequence). Trimming took 4 bases from V and 8 from J, leaving 14 bases between them. The CDR3 is made up of 14 amino acids. Here the CDR3 reads CASSSGRGREKLFF. In DNA form, the CDR3 reads TGTGCCAGCAGTTCTGGTCGAGGAAGAGAAAAACTGTTTTTT.

The rearrangement links TRBV6-5 to TRBJ2-1, with D tentatively TRBD1 (6 bases). The germline V gene encodes CDR1 MNHEY and CDR2 SVGAGI. The CDR3 sequence is 12 residues long. The V end was cut by 4 bases, the J end by 7 bases, with 8 bases between. This chain's CDR3 is CASSSQGNEQFF. The CDR3 DNA sequence: TGTGCCAGCAGTTCACAGGGTAATGAGCAGTTCTTC.

The V call is TRBV18, the J call TRBJ2-2; TRBD1 matches 8 bases. The CDR3 is 14 amino acids. Germline V gene lookup returns CDR1 KGHSH and CDR2 LQKENI. V lost 6 bases and J lost 6; bases outside the gene matches: 6. Here the CDR3 reads CASSRTGRAGELFF. As DNA, the CDR3 is TGTGCCAGCTCCCGGACAGGGCGGGCCGGGGAGCTGTTTTTT.

The rearrangement uses TRBV5-1 and TRBJ2-2; possibly TRBD1 for D (6 bases). The CDR3 is 16 residues long. V was trimmed by 0 bases and J by 0 bases, leaving 9 bases between them. Germline-derived CDR1 and CDR2 are SGHRS and YFSETQ. CDR3: CASSLDRVSNTGELFF. The DNA of the CDR3 is TGCGCCAGCAGCTTGGACAGGGTATCGAACACCGGGGAGCTGTTTTTT.

This clone is a singleton in its sample. This chain joins TRBV19 and TRBJ2-4; 7 nucleotides line up with TRBD2. V shed 1 base and J 9 bases; nucleotides not matched to a gene: 9. The CDR3 consists of 15 residues. Germline V gene sequence: CDR1 LNHDA, CDR2 SQIVND (reference sequence). The CDR3 is CASSIGGEGYSIQYF. The CDR3 DNA is TGTGCCAGTAGTATAGGGGGGGAGGGCTACTCCATTCAGTACTTC.

This clone appeared a single time. The V and J genes are TRBV7-6 and TRBJ2-2, with TRBD1 as a possible D gene (5 bases). V was pared by 3 bases and J by 0 bases, with 14 bases between. Germline V gene lookup returns CDR1 SGHVS and CDR2 FNYEAQ. This CDR3 region has 17 residues. This CDR3 reads CASSLVTRGSNTGELFF. DNA of the CDR3: TGTGCCAGCAGCTTGGTAACAAGGGGTTCGAACACCGGGGAGCTGTTTTTT.

This chain uses TRBV5-6 with TRBJ1-2; possible D gene TRBD1, 6 bases. The germline CDR1 and CDR2 sequences are SGHDT and YYEEEE. The CDR3 loop spans 18 amino acids. The V end lost 2 bases, the J end lost 3 bases, and 23 bases lay between the germline ends. The CDR3 protein is CASSFLVLAAGHYYGYTF. Written as DNA, the CDR3 is TGTGCCAGCAGCTTTTTGGTTTTGGCCGCGGGACATTACTATGGCTACACCTTC.

Of note for this clone: Additional DNA sequences in this sample encode the identical CDR3. The genes are TRBV6-1 and TRBJ1-2; D is possibly TRBD1 (5 bases). This CDR3 has 13 residues. The V gene lost 2 bases and the J gene lost 4 bases, with 8 bases spanning the gap. Germline values: CDR1 MNHNS, CDR2 SASEGT. CDR3: CASSERTGYGYTF. In DNA form, the CDR3 reads TGTGCCAGCAGTGAACGCACAGGCTATGGCTACACCTTC.

The chain uses TRBV9 and TRBJ2-7; 8 nucleotides line up with TRBD1. Germline V gene data show CDR1 as SGDLS and CDR2 as YYNGEE. This CDR3 has 15 amino acids. J gave up 3 bases and V 0 bases, and 5 bases lay outside the gene matches. CDR3 sequence (DNA): TGTGCCAGCAGCGTAGAAACAGGGGGTGTCTACGAGCAGTACTTC. It encodes CASSVETGGVYEQYF.

The chain uses TRBV6-6 and TRBJ2-2, with TRBD2 as a possible D gene (7 bases). Germline V CDR1 and CDR2: MNHNY, SVGAGI (reference sequence). This CDR3 region has 16 residues. V lost 4 bases and J lost 2, with 14 bases in between. This CDR3 reads CASSFRGGLNTGELFF. CDR3 nucleotide sequence: TGTGCCAGCAGTTTCCGCGGGGGCCTTAACACCGGGGAGCTGTTTTTT.

The V gene is TRBV7-9, the J gene TRBJ2-3; no reliable D call. In germline, CDR1 is SEHNR, CDR2 FQNEAQ (reference sequence). Trimming took off 1 base at V and 5 bases at J, with 13 bases between the two ends. The CDR3 is 15 residues long. The CDR3: CASSLVRDSQDTQYF. In DNA form, the CDR3 reads TGTGCCAGCAGCTTAGTAAGGGATTCCCAAGATACGCAGTATTTT.

The chain couples TRBV5-1 to TRBJ2-2; TRBD1 matches at 7 bases. This CDR3 region has 16 residues. V was pared by 4 bases and J by 1 base, with 7 bases of the junction left unmatched. CDR1 and CDR2 (germline): SGHRS, YFSETQ. The CDR3 DNA is TGCGCCAGCAGCGATATCCGGACAGGGAACACCGGGGAGCTGTTTTTT. Translating it yields CASSDIRTGNTGELFF.

The chain uses TRBV5-6 and TRBJ1-2, with a weak D call TRBD1 (5 bases). Looked up from germline, CDR1 is SGHDT and CDR2 is YYEEEE. This CDR3 comprises 15 residues. Trimming cost V 4 bases and J 5 bases, with 18 bases left between them. DNA of the CDR3: TGTGCCAGCAGCGGGACGGGGCGCGTTGGGTATGGCTACACCTTC. This translates into CASSGTGRVGYGYTF.